This is a list of T cell receptor beta chains from one sample in a study of naive and memory T cell subsets. TCRdb processed the UMI-ligation and nested PCR reads anew with MiXCR; each CDR3 protein has one entry. This table holds about 150,000 distinct CDR3 sequences, approximately 24% found once. The sequencing input was naive CD4+ T cells from blood. These receptors came from a human donor in good health. CDR3s include the opening cysteine and the closing phenylalanine or tryptophan. The D gene is left open where the match is weak. The listing skips clone size in some rows; elsewhere it reads once, few, many or a size class.

.,.,TRBJ2-3,TRBV2,TGTGCCAGCAATAGCGAGGCAGATACGCAGTATTTT,CASNSEADTQYF
.,.,TRBJ2-5,TRBV29-1,TGCAGCGTTGTACCGACAGCCTCCAAGACCCAGTACTTC,CSVVPTASKTQYF
few,TRBD1,TRBJ2-1,TRBV27,TGTGCCAGCAGCCGAGACAGGGGGCCCTTAAATGAGCAGTTCTTC,CASSRDRGPLNEQFF
.,.,TRBJ2-3,TRBV7-2,TGTGCCAGCAGCTTTAGGGCGGGAGAGGGGGCAGATACGCAGTATTTT,CASSFRAGEGADTQYF
.,.,TRBJ1-2,TRBV5-4,TGTGCCAGCAGCTTTGACCCCAACTATGGCTACACCTTC,CASSFDPNYGYTF
.,.,TRBJ1-3,TRBV6-5,TGTGCCAGCAGTCAAGGACACGACTCTGGAAACACCATATATTTT,CASSQGHDSGNTIYF
.,.,TRBJ2-5,TRBV6-5,TGTGCCAGCAGTTACTTCGGCCAGACTCAAGAGACCCAGTACTTC,CASSYFGQTQETQYF
few,TRBD1,TRBJ1-5,TRBV28,TGTGCCAGCAGTAGCCGGGACAGGGGATTCGGGCGTAATCAGCCCCAGCATTTT,CASSSRDRGFGRNQPQHF
.,.,TRBJ2-7,TRBV7-8,TGTGCCAGCAGCTTAGATCCTGGGCCCTACGAGCAGTACTTC,CASSLDPGPYEQYF
many,TRBD2,TRBJ2-3,TRBV10-3,TGTGCCATCAGTGGGCTAGCGGGAGGTACAGATACGCAGTATTTT,CAISGLAGGTDTQYF
few,.,TRBJ1-2,TRBV12-3/TRBV12-4,TGTGCCAGCAGTTTAGGGATTCTCGGCTACACCTTC,CASSLGILGYTF
few,TRBD1,TRBJ1-2,TRBV20-1,TGCAGTGCTACGCAGGGGGTAGGCTACACCTTC,CSATQGVGYTF
.,.,TRBJ2-4,TRBV29-1,TGCAGCGTGCAACCCCAAGGACTAAACATTCAGTACTTC,CSVQPQGLNIQYF
few,TRBD2,TRBJ2-3,TRBV5-4,TGTGCCAGCAGCGTTAGCGGGAGGAGTCAGGGAGATACGCAGTATTTT,CASSVSGRSQGDTQYF